This TCR beta chain originates from a study of cytotoxic CD8 clonotypes in ibrutinib-treated CLL. Turning to the study itself: After median around 68 months, roughly 14 stayed in remission, about twelve progressed; responses roughly 25 partial, 2 complete. Overall study results and limits: Baseline levels of clonality went above those of age-matched healthy donors and moved with circulating CD8+ T-cell counts.

To note about this clone: What it recognizes is unknown.

Investigators sought sequencing depths of between 1 in 200,000 and 1 in 1 million T cells. Here immunoSEQ multiplex PCR was the method, and the copy in TCRdb shows in-frame clones only, minus some. The sample shows fewer than 200,000 clones, about 80% of them seen only once. This CDR3 contains 13 residues. Germline CDR1 MDHEN, CDR2 SYDVKM. Trimming took off 6 bases at V and 2 bases at J, with 7 bases between the two ends. This sequence joins TRBV28 and TRBJ2-2; D unresolved. This clonotype was sampled from a human donor with chronic lymphocytic leukemia. Sequencing was performed on PBMCs, taken after 24 months of ibrutinib treatment. The CDR3 DNA reads as TGTGCCAGCAGCCTTTACAACACCGGGGAGCTGTTTTTT. Translating it yields CASSLYNTGELFF.